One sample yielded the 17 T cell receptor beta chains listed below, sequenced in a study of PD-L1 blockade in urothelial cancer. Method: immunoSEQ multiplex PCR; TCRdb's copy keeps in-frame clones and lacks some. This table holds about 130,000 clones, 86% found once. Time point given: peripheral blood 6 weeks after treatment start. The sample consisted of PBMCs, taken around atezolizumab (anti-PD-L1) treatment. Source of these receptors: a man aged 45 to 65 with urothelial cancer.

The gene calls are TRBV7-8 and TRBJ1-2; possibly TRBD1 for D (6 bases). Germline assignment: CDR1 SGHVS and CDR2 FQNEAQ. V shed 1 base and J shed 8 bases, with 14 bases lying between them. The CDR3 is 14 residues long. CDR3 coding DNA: TGTGCCAGCAGCTTAGTGGGGGGGGGCGAGGGCTACACCTTC. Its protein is CASSLVGGGEGYTF.

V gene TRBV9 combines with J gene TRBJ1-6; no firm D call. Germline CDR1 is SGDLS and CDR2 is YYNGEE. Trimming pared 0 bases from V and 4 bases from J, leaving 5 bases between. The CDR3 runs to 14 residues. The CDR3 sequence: CASSVAGYNSPLHF. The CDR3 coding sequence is TGTGCCAGCAGCGTAGCGGGGTATAATTCACCCCTCCACTTT.

CDR3 sequence (DNA): TGTGCCAGCAGCATCACCGAAAGTAGTGGCTACACCTTC. This translates into CASSITESSGYTF. This rearrangement joins TRBV7-9 to TRBJ1-2; D unclear. This CDR3 spans 13 amino acids. From germline, CDR1 is SEHNR and CDR2 FQNEAQ (reference sequence). V lost 5 bases to trimming and J lost 7 bases, with 14 bases between them. Full variable domain (remainder filled in from reference TRBV7-9 and TRBJ1-2): DTGVSQNPRHKITKRGQNVTFRCDPISEHNRLYWYRQTLGQGPEFLTYFQNEAQLEKSRLLSDRFSAERPKGSFSTLEIQRTEQGDSAMYLCASSITESSGYTFGSGTRLTVV.

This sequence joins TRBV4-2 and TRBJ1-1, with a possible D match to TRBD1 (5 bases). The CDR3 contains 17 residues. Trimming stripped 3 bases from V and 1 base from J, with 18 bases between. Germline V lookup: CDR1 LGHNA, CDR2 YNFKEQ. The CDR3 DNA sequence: TGTGCCAGCAGCCAGGGGGAGGCAGTGGGGAGGAACACTGAAGCTTTCTTT. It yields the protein CASSQGEAVGRNTEAFF.

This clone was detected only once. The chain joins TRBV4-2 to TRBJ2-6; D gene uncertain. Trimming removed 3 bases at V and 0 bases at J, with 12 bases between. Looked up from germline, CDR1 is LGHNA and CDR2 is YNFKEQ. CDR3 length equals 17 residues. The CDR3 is CASSHPTSGSGANVLTF. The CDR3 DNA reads TGTGCCAGCAGCCATCCTACGAGTGGCTCTGGGGCCAACGTCCTGACTTTC.

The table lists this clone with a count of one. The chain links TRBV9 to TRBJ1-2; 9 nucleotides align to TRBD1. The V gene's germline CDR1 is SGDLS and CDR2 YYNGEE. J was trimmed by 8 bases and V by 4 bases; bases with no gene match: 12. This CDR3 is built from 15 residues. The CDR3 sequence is CASSRTIQGAGGYTF. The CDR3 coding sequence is TGTGCCAGCAGCCGAACGATACAGGGGGCGGGGGGCTACACCTTC.

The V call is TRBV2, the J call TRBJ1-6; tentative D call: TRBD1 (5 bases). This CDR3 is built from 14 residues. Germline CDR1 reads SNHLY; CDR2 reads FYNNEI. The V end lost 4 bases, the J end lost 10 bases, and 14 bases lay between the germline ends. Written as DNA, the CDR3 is TGTGCCAGCAGTGCCCAACAGGTTCGATCACCCCTCCACTTT. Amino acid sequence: CASSAQQVRSPLHF.

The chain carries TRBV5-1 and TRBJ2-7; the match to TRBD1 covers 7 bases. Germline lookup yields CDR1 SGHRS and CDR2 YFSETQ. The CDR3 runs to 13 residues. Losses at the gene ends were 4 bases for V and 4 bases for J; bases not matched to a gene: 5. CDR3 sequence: CASSRDREYEQYF. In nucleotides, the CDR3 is TGCGCCAGCAGCCGGGACAGAGAGTACGAGCAGTACTTC.

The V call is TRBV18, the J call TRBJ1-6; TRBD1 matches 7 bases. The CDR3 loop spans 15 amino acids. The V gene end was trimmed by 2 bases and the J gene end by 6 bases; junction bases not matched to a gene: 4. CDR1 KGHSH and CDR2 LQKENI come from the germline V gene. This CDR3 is CASSPAGQTNSPLHF. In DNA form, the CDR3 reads TGTGCCAGCTCACCAGCGGGACAGACTAATTCACCCCTCCACTTT.

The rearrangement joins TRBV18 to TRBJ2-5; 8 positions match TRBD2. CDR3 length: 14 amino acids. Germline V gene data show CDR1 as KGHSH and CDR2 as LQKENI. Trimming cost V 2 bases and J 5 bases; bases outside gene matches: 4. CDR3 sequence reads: CASSPIREGETQYF. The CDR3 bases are TGTGCCAGCTCACCAATCCGGGAGGGGGAGACCCAGTACTTC. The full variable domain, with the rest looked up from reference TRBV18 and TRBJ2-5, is NAGVMQNPRHLVRRRGQEARLRCSPMKGHSHVYWYRQLPEEGLKFMVYLQKENIIDESGMPKERFSAEFPKEGPSILRIQQVVRGDSAAYFCASSPIREGETQYFGPGTRLLVL.

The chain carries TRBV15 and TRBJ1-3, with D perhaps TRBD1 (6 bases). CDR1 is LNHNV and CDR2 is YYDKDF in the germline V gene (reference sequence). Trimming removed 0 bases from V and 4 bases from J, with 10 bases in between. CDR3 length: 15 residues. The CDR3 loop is CATSREPGAGNTIYF. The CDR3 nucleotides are TGTGCCACCAGCAGAGAGCCAGGGGCAGGAAACACCATATATTTT.

CDR3 in amino acids: CASSLRTSGYNEQFF. The CDR3 region has the DNA TGCGCCAGCAGCTTAAGGACTAGCGGTTACAATGAGCAGTTCTTC. V and J are TRBV5-1 and TRBJ2-1; TRBD2 matches 10 bases. The CDR3 is 15 amino acids. Trimming at V came to 2 bases and at J to 4 bases, leaving 3 bases not matched to a gene. Germline loops: CDR1 SGHRS, CDR2 YFSETQ.

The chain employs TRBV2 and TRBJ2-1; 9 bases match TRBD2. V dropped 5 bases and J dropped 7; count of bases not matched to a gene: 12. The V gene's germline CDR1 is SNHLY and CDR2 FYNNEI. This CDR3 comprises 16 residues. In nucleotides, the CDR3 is TGTGCCAGCAGTAGAACCGGGACTAGCTCCTGGAATGAGCAGTTCTTC. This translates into CASSRTGTSSWNEQFF.

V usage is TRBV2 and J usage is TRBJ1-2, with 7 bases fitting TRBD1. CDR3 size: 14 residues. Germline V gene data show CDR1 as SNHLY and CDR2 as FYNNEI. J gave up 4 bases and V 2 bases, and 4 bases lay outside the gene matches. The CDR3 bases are TGTGCCAGCAGTGAAAGTACAGGGGCCTATGGCTACACCTTC. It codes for CASSESTGAYGYTF.

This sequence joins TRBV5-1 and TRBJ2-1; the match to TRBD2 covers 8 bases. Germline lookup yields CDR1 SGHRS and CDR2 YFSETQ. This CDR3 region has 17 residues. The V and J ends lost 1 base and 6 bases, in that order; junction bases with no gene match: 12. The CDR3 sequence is CASSLRKRELGRNEQFF. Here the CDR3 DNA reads TGCGCCAGCAGCTTGAGAAAGCGGGAGCTGGGGCGCAATGAGCAGTTCTTC.

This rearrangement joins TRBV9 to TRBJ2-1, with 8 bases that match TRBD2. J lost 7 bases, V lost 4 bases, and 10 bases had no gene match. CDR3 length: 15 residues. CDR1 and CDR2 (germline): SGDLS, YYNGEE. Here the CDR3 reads CASSPMAGGKNEQFF. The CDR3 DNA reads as TGTGCCAGCAGCCCAATGGCGGGAGGTAAGAATGAGCAGTTCTTC.

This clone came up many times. This CDR3 reads CASSPLAGWRGNEQFF. CDR3 nucleotide sequence: TGTGCCAGTAGTCCCCTAGCGGGATGGAGGGGCAATGAGCAGTTCTTC. The V gene is TRBV19, the J gene TRBJ2-1; TRBD2 matches at 9 bases. The J segment lost 6 bases and the V segment lost 5 bases, leaving 11 bases of the junction unmatched. CDR1 is LNHDA and CDR2 is SQIVND in the germline V gene (reference sequence). The CDR3 runs to 16 residues.